The entry that follows covers one T cell receptor beta chain sequence. With a J-beta primer mix and a sample-barcoded 5' primer, a second PCR ran 7 to 11 cycles. TCRdb re-called the 5' RACE reads with MiXCR, one entry per CDR3 protein. Of more than 1,000,000 distinct CDR3 sequences in the sample, around 25% were seen once. These data belong to a study of blood T cells in healthy people across ages. All donors came from Russia, were Caucasian and healthy, and spanned ages about 6 to 100. The sample also formed part of further work on T cells of mothers and their children. That publication notes: Whether related or unrelated, pairs show similar shaping of TCR recombination output by thymic selection.

The clonotype comes from a girl aged 2 to 9 in good health. Material for sequencing was blood.

DNA of the CDR3: TGTGCCAGCAGCGATTTAGGGGGCTACACCTTC. Protein product: CASSDLGGYTF. The chain employs TRBV9 and TRBJ1-2, with D uncertain. The CDR3 runs to 11 residues. Germline CDR1 is SGDLS and CDR2 is YYNGEE. Trimming left V 3 bases short and J 8 bases short, with 8 bases between. The whole variable domain, remainder taken from reference TRBV9 and TRBJ1-2, is DSGVTQTPKHLITATGQRVTLRCSPRSGDLSVYWYQQSLDQGLQFLIQYYNGEERAKGNILERFSAQQFPDLHSELNLSSLELGDSALYFCASSDLGGYTFGSGTRLTVV.